Shown below are 27 T cell receptor beta chains from a single sample sequenced in a study of regulatory dendritic cells for organ transplantation. TCRdb's copy holds only in-frame clones and misses some; the assay was immunoSEQ multiplex PCR. The sample has under 30,000 clones, over 75% seen once. The sample consisted of memory CD4+ T cells from blood. Subset: CD45RO+ memory T cells. These receptors all stem from a human donor in good health.

This clone came up once. Sequence at one end of the junction differs from germline and may be a read error. The rearrangement joins TRBV7-8 to TRBJ1-3, with a tentative D call TRBD1 (5 bases). The CDR3 is 17 residues long. CDR1 SGHVS and CDR2 FQNEAQ come from the germline V gene. This CDR3 reads CASNLFGTWDSGNTIYF. The CDR3 DNA follows: TGTGCCAGCAACTTATTCGGGACCTGGGACTCTGGAAACACCATATATTTT.

V gene TRBV7-3 combines with J gene TRBJ2-3; TRBD1 aligns across 8 bases. Looked up from germline, CDR1 is SGHTA and CDR2 is FQGTGA. After removal of 6 bases from V and 3 bases from J, the junction contained 8 bases not matched to a gene. The CDR3 spans 15 residues. The CDR3 DNA is TGTGCCAGCAGTTCAGGGGGCGTGAGGACAGATACGCAGTATTTT. This encodes CASSSGGVRTDTQYF.

The J gene is TRBJ1-6, the V gene TRBV7-8; D possibly corresponds to TRBD1 (6 bases). Trimming shortened V by 4 bases and J by 10 bases, and 20 bases separated the two germline ends. CDR1 SGHVS and CDR2 FQNEAQ come from the germline V gene. The CDR3 is 16 residues long. CDR3 loop: CASSSGGGGPGSPLHF. The CDR3 DNA follows: TGTGCCAGCAGCTCCGGAGGGGGGGGGCCAGGGTCACCCCTCCACTTT.

The genes are TRBV2 and TRBJ1-3; no reliable D call. Germline V gene lookup returns CDR1 SNHLY and CDR2 FYNNEI. The CDR3 totals 17 residues. Trimming removed 7 bases at V and 3 bases at J, with 22 bases between. CDR3 amino acids: CASTRSGPPRSGNTIYF. DNA for the CDR3: TGTGCCAGCACACGCTCCGGACCCCCACGGAGTGGAAACACCATATATTTT.

The chain uses TRBV7-3 and TRBJ2-5; D perhaps matches TRBD2 (7 bases). This CDR3 contains 15 residues. V was trimmed by 2 bases and J by 7 bases, leaving 17 bases between them. Per germline, CDR1 SGHTA and CDR2 FQGTGA. The CDR3 sequence: CASSLEAGEGRTQYF. The CDR3 nucleotides are TGTGCCAGCAGCTTAGAGGCAGGGGAGGGTCGGACCCAGTACTTC.

V usage is TRBV5-1 and J usage is TRBJ2-1, with 8 bases matching TRBD2. Per germline, CDR1 SGHRS and CDR2 YFSETQ. The CDR3 is 14 residues long. The J segment lost 4 bases and the V segment lost 4 bases, leaving 4 bases of the junction unmatched. For the CDR3, the DNA is TGCGCCAGCAGCCTTAGCGGGGCATACAATGAGCAGTTCTTC. This codes for CASSLSGAYNEQFF.

The V and J genes are TRBV30 and TRBJ1-3; D possibly corresponds to TRBD1 (6 bases). The CDR3 extends over 14 amino acids. Per the germline V gene, CDR1 is GTSNPN and CDR2 is SVGIG (reference sequence). V was cut by 2 bases and J by 4 bases, with 12 bases left in between. The CDR3 is CAWSLGTYGNTIYF. The CDR3 nucleotides are TGTGCCTGGAGTCTTGGGACATACGGAAACACCATATATTTT.

The V call is TRBV4-2, the J call TRBJ1-2; D might be TRBD1 (6 bases). Germline CDR1 and CDR2: LGHNA and YNFKEQ. CDR3 length: 14 amino acids. Trimming left V 1 base short and J 5 bases short, with 11 bases between. As DNA, the CDR3 is TGTGCCAGCAGCCAAGGTACTACAGGGTATGGCTACACCTTC. Encoded protein: CASSQGTTGYGYTF.

The chain links TRBV28 to TRBJ2-7, with D possibly matching TRBD1 (6 bases). Germline CDR1 and CDR2: MDHEN and SYDVKM. Trimming removed 6 bases at V and 3 bases at J, with 21 bases between. There are 16 residues in the CDR3. CDR3 DNA sequence: TGTGCCAGCAGGCACGGTAGAGGGACAAGTCACTACGAGCAGTACTTC. Residues: CASRHGRGTSHYEQYF.

The chain uses TRBV11-2 and TRBJ1-2; D unclear. Trimming cost V 5 bases and J 2 bases, with 9 bases left between them. The CDR3 has 13 residues. Germline V gene data show CDR1 as SGHAT and CDR2 as FQNNGV. The CDR3 spells CASSPDLNYGYTF. In nucleotides, the CDR3 is TGTGCCAGCAGCCCCGATCTAAACTATGGCTACACCTTC.

The chain uses TRBV12-5 and TRBJ2-3; D is possibly TRBD1 (6 bases). The germline V gene encodes CDR1 LGHNT and CDR2 FRNRAP. This CDR3 contains 16 residues. Trimming took off 2 bases at V and 2 bases at J, with 14 bases between the two ends. CDR3 nucleotides: TGTGCTAGTGGTTTGAGGGGGACCACCCTCACAGATACGCAGTATTTT. Amino acids: CASGLRGTTLTDTQYF.

CDR3 protein: CASSQRTGNQPQHF. The DNA of the CDR3 is TGCGCCAGCAGCCAACGGACGGGAAATCAGCCCCAGCATTTT. This chain connects TRBV4-1 to TRBJ1-5; D is uncertain. CDR3 length: 14 amino acids. Germline V CDR1 and CDR2: MGHRA, YSYEKL. V dropped 2 bases and J dropped 4 bases, with 9 bases sitting between them.

V usage is TRBV5-6 and J usage is TRBJ2-5; D possibly corresponds to TRBD2 (5 bases). Trimming cost V 1 base and J 4 bases, with 8 bases left between them. CDR1 and CDR2 from the germline V gene are SGHDT and YYEEEE. The CDR3 is made up of 13 amino acids. CDR3 nucleotides: TGTGCCAGCAGCTTGCGGGGTGGAGAGACCCAGTACTTC. Its translation: CASSLRGGETQYF.

To note about this clone: Mismatch with germline at one junction end may stem from a read error. This chain joins TRBV7-7 and TRBJ2-1, with 10 bases fitting TRBD1. Germline V gene data show CDR1 as SSHAT and CDR2 as FNYEAQ (reference sequence). The CDR3 covers 15 residues. The CDR3 reads CASSQGQGLYNEQFF. As DNA, the CDR3 is TGTGCTAGCAGCCAGGGACAGGGGCTCTACAATGAGCAGTTCTTC.

This sequence joins TRBV7-2 and TRBJ2-7, with 11 positions matching TRBD2. V lost 3 bases to trimming and J lost 10 bases; unmatched junction nucleotides: 5. The CDR3 is 13 amino acids. Germline values: CDR1 SGHTA, CDR2 FQGNSA. Here the CDR3 reads CASSFKLAGDQYF. For the CDR3, the DNA is TGTGCCAGCAGCTTTAAACTAGCGGGGGATCAGTACTTC.

CDR3 in DNA: TGTGCCACCGGGATCTCTGGAAACACCATATATTTT. Protein: CATGISGNTIYF. The J gene is TRBJ1-3, the V gene TRBV6-6; D remains unclear. With 10 bases removed from V and 0 bases from J, the gap between germline ends came to 7 bases. The CDR3 has 12 residues. Per germline, CDR1 MNHNY and CDR2 SVGAGI (reference sequence).

This chain connects TRBV6-1 to TRBJ2-3; 7 bases match TRBD2. Germline V gives CDR1 MNHNS, CDR2 SASEGT. CDR3 length: 17 residues. The ends lost 0 bases at V and 6 bases at J; junction bases unmatched: 12. The CDR3 loop reads CASSEAGGRALYDTQYF. The CDR3 DNA reads as TGTGCCAGCAGTGAAGCGGGGGGGAGGGCCTTGTATGATACGCAGTATTTT.

The chain carries TRBV7-8 and TRBJ2-4, with D perhaps matching TRBD2 (6 bases). CDR1 and CDR2 from the germline V gene are SGHVS and FQNEAQ. The CDR3 runs to 13 residues. V lost 3 bases and J 8 bases, leaving 11 bases between the germline ends. CDR3 sequence reads: CASSFSDYYIQYF. The DNA for the CDR3 is TGTGCCAGCAGCTTCTCGGACTACTACATTCAGTACTTC.

Only a few counts were recorded for this clone. This chain links TRBV7-2 with TRBJ2-7; TRBD2 is a possible D gene (5 bases). The ends were cut back, 1 base at V and 2 bases at J, with 9 bases in the middle. Germline V lookup: CDR1 SGHTA, CDR2 FQGNSA. The CDR3 covers 14 residues. The CDR3, as DNA: TGTGCCAGCAGCTTAGGGACGGGAACCTACGAGCAGTACTTC. This sequence encodes CASSLGTGTYEQYF.

This chain joins TRBV19 and TRBJ1-5, with D unresolved. CDR1 is LNHDA, CDR2 SQIVND, per germline (reference sequence). Between the trimmed V and J ends, which lost 2 bases and 6 bases, there was a span of 5 bases. This CDR3 is 12 amino acids long. The CDR3 reads CASSIRPQPQHF. In nucleotides, the CDR3 is TGTGCCAGTAGTATAAGGCCTCAGCCCCAGCATTTT. Based on the CDR3 plus reference TRBV19 and TRBJ1-5, the full variable domain is DGGITQSPKYLFRKEGQNVTLSCEQNLNHDAMYWYRQDPGQGLRLIYYSQIVNDFQKGDIAEGYSVSREKKESFPLTVTSAQKNPTAFYLCASSIRPQPQHFGDGTRLSIL.

In its sample, this clone was seen a few times. J is TRBJ2-1 and V is TRBV6-1; 13 nucleotides align to TRBD2. J gave up 4 bases and V 7 bases, and 4 bases lay outside the gene matches. The CDR3 totals 15 residues. Per germline, CDR1 MNHNS and CDR2 SASEGT. The CDR3 sequence: CASNRLAGGYNEQFF. The CDR3 DNA is TGTGCCAGCAACCGACTAGCGGGAGGTTACAATGAGCAGTTCTTC.

This chain links TRBV9 with TRBJ2-2; 7 positions match TRBD1. CDR1 is SGDLS, CDR2 YYNGEE, per germline. The CDR3 covers 14 residues. V shed 3 bases and J 6 bases; nucleotides not matched to a gene: 5. The CDR3 region is CASSALQGPGELFF. DNA of the CDR3: TGTGCCAGCAGCGCCCTACAGGGGCCCGGGGAGCTGTTTTTT.

The chain employs TRBV11-2 and TRBJ2-3, with 11 bases that match TRBD1. CDR1 SGHAT and CDR2 FQNNGV come from the germline V gene. CDR3 size: 18 residues. V gave up 5 bases and J gave up 6 bases; unmatched junction bases: 16. CDR3 nucleotides: TGTGCCAGCAGCCCGAAAACAAGGGGGGACAGGGGGAAGGATACGCAGTATTTT. The encoded protein is CASSPKTRGDRGKDTQYF. The complete variable domain, with remaining parts taken from reference TRBV11-2 and TRBJ2-3, reads EAGVAQSPRYKIIEKRQSVAFWCNPISGHATLYWYQQILGQGPKLLIQFQNNGVVDDSQLPKDRFSAERLKGVDSTLKIQPAKLEDSAVYLCASSPKTRGDRGKDTQYFGPGTRLTVL.

The gene calls are TRBV7-8 and TRBJ2-2; D uncertain. Trimming took 4 bases from V and 1 from J, leaving 16 bases between them. The CDR3 consists of 17 residues. In germline, CDR1 is SGHVS, CDR2 FQNEAQ. CDR3 nucleotide sequence: TGTGCCAGCAGCTCCCCTCGTGGTCTACAGAACACCGGGGAGCTGTTTTTT. Translation gives CASSSPRGLQNTGELFF.

This rearrangement joins TRBV7-2 to TRBJ1-2, with D unclear. Trimming removed 1 base from V and 7 bases from J, with 10 bases in between. Germline loops: CDR1 SGHTA, CDR2 FQGNSA. The CDR3 spans 13 residues. Written as DNA, the CDR3 is TGTGCCAGCAGCTTAGGCTACAGTTTTGGCTACACCTTC. Translation gives CASSLGYSFGYTF.

Only one count was recorded for this clone. This chain connects TRBV7-2 to TRBJ2-1; TRBD2 agrees at 8 bases. In germline, CDR1 is SGHTA, CDR2 FQGNSA. The junction had 11 bases not matched to a gene; V was cut back by 1 base and J by 9 bases. The CDR3 contains 16 residues. The CDR3 DNA reads as TGTGCCAGCAGCTTAGGAGGACTAGCCCAAAACGGTGAGCAGTTCTTC. It specifies CASSLGGLAQNGEQFF.

The rearrangement joins TRBV27 to TRBJ2-7; D possibly corresponds to TRBD2 (6 bases). CDR3 length: 14 amino acids. Germline values: CDR1 MNHEY, CDR2 SMNVEV (reference sequence). The germline V and J ends were trimmed by 0 bases and 9 bases, with 15 bases remaining between them. The CDR3 DNA reads TGTGCCAGCAGTTTATCTTGGGACTCCGACGCGCAGTACTTC. Its protein product is CASSLSWDSDAQYF.